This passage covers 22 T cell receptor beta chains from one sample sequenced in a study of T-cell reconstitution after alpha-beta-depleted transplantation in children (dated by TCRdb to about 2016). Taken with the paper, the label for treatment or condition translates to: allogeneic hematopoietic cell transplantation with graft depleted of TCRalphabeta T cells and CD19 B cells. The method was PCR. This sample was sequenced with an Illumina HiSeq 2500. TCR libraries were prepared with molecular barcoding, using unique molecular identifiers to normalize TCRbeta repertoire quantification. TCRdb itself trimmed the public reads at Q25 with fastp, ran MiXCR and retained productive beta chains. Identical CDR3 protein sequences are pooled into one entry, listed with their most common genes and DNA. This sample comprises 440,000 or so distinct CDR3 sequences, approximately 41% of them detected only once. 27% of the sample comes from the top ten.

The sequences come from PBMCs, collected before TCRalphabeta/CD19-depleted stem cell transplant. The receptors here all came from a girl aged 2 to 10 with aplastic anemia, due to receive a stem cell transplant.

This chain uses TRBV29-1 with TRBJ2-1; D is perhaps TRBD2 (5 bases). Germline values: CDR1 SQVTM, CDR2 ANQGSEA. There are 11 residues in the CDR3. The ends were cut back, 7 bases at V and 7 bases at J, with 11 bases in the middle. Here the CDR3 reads CSAGGDNEQFF. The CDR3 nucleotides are TGCAGCGCCGGAGGAGATAATGAGCAGTTCTTC.

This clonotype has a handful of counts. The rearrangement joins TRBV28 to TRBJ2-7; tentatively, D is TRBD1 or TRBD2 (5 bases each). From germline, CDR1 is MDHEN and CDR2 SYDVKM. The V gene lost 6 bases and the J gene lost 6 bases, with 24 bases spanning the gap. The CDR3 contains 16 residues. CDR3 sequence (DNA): TGTGCCAGCAGATTCTCCCCCCGGGGACCACGGCCCGAGCAGTACTTC. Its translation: CASRFSPRGPRPEQYF.

The CDR3 sequence is CASSLAYTAITSHEQYF. DNA of the CDR3: TGCGCCAGCAGCTTGGCCTACACAGCGATCACATCGCACGAGCAGTACTTC. This rearrangement joins TRBV5-1 to TRBJ2-7; D is undetermined. The ends were cut back, 0 bases at V and 5 bases at J, with 21 bases in the middle. Germline lookup yields CDR1 SGHRS and CDR2 YFSETQ. The CDR3 runs 17 residues.

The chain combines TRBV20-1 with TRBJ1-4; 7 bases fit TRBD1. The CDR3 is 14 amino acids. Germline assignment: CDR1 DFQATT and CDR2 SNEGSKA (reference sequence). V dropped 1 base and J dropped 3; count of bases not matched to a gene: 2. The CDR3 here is CSARAGGPNEKLFF. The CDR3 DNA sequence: TGCAGTGCTAGAGCAGGGGGGCCTAATGAAAAACTGTTTTTT.

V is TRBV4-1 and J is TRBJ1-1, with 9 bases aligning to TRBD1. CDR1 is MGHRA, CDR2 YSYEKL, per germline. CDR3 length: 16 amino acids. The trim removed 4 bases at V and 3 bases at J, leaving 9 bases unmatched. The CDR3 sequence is CASSLPGQGKDTEAFF. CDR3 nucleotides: TGCGCCAGCAGCCTCCCGGGACAGGGAAAGGACACTGAAGCTTTCTTT.

The CDR3 spells CASSYSSPTGELFF. The CDR3 bases are TGTGCCAGCAGTTACTCTTCGCCAACCGGGGAGCTGTTTTTT. The V and J genes are TRBV6-5 and TRBJ2-2; D is unresolved. This CDR3 has 14 residues. Per the germline V gene, CDR1 is MNHEY and CDR2 is SVGAGI. V was clipped by 0 bases and J by 5 bases, with 7 bases between them.

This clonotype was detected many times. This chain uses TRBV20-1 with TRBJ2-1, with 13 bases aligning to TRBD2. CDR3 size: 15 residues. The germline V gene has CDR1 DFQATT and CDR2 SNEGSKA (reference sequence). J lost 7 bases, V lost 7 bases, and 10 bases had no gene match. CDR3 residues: CSVESLTSGGNEQFF. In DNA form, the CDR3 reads TGCAGTGTAGAGTCCCTGACTAGCGGGGGGAATGAGCAGTTCTTC.

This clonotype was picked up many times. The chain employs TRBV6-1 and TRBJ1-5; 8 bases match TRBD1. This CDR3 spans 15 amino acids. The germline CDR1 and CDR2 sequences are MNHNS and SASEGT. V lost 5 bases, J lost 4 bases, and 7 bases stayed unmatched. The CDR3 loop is CASSRGQGRNQPQHF. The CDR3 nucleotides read TGTGCCAGCAGTCGCGGACAGGGACGAAATCAGCCCCAGCATTTT.

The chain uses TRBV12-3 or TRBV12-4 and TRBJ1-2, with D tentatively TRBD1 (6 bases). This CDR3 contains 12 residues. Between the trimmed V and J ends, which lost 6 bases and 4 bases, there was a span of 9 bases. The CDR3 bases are TGTGCCAGCAGCACGACAGGCTATGGCTACACCTTC. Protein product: CASSTTGYGYTF.

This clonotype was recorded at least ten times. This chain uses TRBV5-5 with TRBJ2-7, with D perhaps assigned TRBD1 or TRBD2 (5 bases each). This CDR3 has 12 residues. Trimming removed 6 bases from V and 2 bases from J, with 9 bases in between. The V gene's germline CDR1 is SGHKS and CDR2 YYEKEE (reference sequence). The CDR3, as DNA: TGTGCCAGCACCGTGGGGGCCTACGAGCAGTACTTC. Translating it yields CASTVGAYEQYF.

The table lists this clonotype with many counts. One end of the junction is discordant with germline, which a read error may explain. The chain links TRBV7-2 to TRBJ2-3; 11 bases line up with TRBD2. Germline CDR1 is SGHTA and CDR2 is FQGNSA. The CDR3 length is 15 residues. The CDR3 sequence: CASSLSGRGTDTQYF. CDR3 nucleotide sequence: TGCGCCAGCAGCCTTAGCGGGAGGGGTACAGATACGCAGTATTTT.

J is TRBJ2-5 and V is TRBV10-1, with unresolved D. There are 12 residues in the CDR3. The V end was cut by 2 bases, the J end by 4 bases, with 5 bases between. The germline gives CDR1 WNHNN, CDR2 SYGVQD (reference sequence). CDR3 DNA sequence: TGCGCCAGCAGTGAGGGTTTAGAGACCCAGTACTTC. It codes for CASSEGLETQYF.

Here the CDR3 reads CASSFTGDQPQHF. DNA for the CDR3: TGTGCCAGCAGCTTCACAGGGGATCAGCCCCAGCATTTT. The V gene is TRBV7-2, the J gene TRBJ1-5, with 7 positions matching TRBD1. Germline trimming cut 3 bases from V and 5 bases from J; bases unmatched to any gene: 1. Germline CDR1 is SGHTA and CDR2 is FQGNSA. The CDR3 has 13 residues.

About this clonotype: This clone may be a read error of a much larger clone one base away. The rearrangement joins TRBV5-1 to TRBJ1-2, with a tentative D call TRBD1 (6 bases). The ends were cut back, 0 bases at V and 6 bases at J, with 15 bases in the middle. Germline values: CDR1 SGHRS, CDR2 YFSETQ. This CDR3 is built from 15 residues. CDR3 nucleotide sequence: TGCGCCAGCAGCTTGGACGGGACAACAGGCCATGGCTACACCTTC. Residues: CASSLDGTTGHGYTF.

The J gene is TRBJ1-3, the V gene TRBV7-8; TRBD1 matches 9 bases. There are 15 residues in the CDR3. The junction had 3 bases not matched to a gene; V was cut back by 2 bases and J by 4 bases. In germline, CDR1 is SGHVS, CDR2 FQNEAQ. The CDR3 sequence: CASSLRTGEGNTIYF. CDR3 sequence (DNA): TGTGCCAGCAGCTTACGGACAGGGGAAGGAAACACCATATATTTT.

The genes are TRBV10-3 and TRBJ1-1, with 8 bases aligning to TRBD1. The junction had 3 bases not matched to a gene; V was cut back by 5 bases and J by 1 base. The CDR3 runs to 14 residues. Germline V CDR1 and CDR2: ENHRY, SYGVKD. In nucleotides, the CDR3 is TGTGCCATCAGTTGGACAGGGAAGAACACTGAAGCTTTCTTT. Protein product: CAISWTGKNTEAFF.

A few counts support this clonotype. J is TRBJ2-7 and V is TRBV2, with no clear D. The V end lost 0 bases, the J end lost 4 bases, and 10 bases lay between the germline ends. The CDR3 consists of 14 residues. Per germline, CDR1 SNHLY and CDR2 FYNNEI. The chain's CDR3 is CASSEALKAYEQYF. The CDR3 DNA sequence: TGTGCCAGCAGTGAAGCGCTTAAAGCTTACGAGCAGTACTTC.

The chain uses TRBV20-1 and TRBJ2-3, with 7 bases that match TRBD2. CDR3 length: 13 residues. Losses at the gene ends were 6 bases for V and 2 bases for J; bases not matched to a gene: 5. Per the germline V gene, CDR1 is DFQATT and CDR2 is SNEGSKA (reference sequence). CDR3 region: CSAGSGATDTQYF. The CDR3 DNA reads TGCAGTGCAGGGAGCGGGGCCACAGATACGCAGTATTTT.

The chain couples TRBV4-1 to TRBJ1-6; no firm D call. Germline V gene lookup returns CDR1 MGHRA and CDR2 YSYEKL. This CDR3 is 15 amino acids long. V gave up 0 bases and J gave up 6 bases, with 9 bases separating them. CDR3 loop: CASSQDKGGNSPLHF. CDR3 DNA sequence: TGCGCCAGCAGCCAAGATAAGGGTGGTAATTCACCCCTCCACTTT.

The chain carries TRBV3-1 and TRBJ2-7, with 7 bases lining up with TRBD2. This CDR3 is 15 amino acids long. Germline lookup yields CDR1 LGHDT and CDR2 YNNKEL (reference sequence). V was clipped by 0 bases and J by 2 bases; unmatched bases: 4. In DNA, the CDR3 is TGTGCCAGCAGCCAAGATACCGGACTAGCCTACGAGCAGTACTTC. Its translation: CASSQDTGLAYEQYF.

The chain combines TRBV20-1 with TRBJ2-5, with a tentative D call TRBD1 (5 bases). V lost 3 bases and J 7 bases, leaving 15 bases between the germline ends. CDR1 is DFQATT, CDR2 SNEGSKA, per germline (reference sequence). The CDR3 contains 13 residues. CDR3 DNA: TGCAGTGCTAGGCGCAGGGCTGAAGCGACCCAGTACTTC. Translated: CSARRRAEATQYF.

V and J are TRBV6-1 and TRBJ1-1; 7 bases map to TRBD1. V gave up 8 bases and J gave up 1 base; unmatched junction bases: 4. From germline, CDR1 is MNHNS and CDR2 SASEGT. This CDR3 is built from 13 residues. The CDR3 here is CASPGTENTEAFF. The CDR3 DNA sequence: TGTGCCAGCCCCGGGACAGAGAACACTGAAGCTTTCTTT.